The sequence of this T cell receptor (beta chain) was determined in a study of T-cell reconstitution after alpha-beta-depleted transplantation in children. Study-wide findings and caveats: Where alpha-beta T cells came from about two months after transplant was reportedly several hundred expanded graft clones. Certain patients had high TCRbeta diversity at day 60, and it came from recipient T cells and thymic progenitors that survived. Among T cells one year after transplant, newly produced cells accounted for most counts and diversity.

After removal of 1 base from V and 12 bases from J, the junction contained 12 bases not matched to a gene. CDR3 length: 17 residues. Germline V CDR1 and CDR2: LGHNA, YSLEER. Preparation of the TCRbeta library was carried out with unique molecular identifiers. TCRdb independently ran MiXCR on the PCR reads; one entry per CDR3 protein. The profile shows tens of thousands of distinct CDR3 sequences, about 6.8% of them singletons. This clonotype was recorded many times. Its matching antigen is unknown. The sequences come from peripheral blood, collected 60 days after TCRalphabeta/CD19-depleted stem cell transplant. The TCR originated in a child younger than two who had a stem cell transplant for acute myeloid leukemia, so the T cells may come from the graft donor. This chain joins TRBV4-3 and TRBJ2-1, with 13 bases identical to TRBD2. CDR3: CASSQAPAGTSGNPQFF. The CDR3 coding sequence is TGCGCCAGCAGCCAAGCTCCCGCCGGGACTAGCGGGAACCCGCAGTTCTTC.